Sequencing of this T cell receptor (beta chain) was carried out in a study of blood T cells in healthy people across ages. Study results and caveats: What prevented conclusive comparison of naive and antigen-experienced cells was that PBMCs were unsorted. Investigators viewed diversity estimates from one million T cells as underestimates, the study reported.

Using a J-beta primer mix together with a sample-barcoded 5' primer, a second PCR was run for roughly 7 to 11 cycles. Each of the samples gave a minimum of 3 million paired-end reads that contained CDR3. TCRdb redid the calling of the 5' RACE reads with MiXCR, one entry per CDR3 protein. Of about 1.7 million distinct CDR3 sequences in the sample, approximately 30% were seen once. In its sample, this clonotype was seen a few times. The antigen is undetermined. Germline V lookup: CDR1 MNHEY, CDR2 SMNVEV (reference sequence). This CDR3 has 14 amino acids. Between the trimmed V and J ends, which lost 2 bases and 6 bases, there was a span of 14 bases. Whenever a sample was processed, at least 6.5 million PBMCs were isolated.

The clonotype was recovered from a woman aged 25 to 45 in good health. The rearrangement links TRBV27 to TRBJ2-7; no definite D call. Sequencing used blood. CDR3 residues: CASSLLSGSGEQYF. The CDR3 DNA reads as TGTGCCAGCAGTTTACTATCCGGGTCTGGCGAGCAGTACTTC.